The present entry profiles one TCR beta chain with its context. As yet, its antigen is unknown. This CDR3 is built from 14 residues. The V end was cut by 5 bases, the J end by 3 bases, with 13 bases between. CDR1 is LNHNV, CDR2 YYDKDF, per germline (reference sequence). This record belongs to a study of CD4 T cells in relation to SARS-CoV-2 and coronaviruses. Assay: immunoSEQ multiplex PCR; the TCRdb copy retains only in-frame clones and omits some. This sample has roughly 25,000 clones, with 70% to 75% found just once. Before the COVID-19 pandemic, during about 2011-2019, CD4+ T cells were taken from unexposed donors. CD4+ T cells were isolated from the cells after around 9 days of culture. Fresh IL-2 medium replaced half the medium on days 3 and 7.

The sequenced material came from CD4+ T cells from PBMCs, cultured in vitro. This chain links TRBV15 with TRBJ1-1; D not resolved. The origin of this receptor is a human donor in good health. CDR3 bases: TGTGCCACCAGCCGAGGACCTTGGGACACTGAAGCTTTCTTT. It translates to CATSRGPWDTEAFF.